This T cell receptor (beta chain) was profiled in a study of T cell responses to AZD1222 COVID-19 vaccine. The study, taken as a whole, reports: Repertoires were obtained only post-peak T cell response. Dominant at 160-218 and 743-854, vaccine-associated CD4 TCRs also spanned spike.

Clones were sequenced by immunoSEQ multiplex PCR, and TCRdb holds only the in-frame ones, with some missing. The profile shows around 200,000 clones, 94% of them singletons. This clone was observed a single time. The antigen remains unidentified. This clonotype originated in an adult who received the AZD1222 COVID-19 vaccine. The sequences come from peripheral blood, collected 28 days after the second AZD1222 dose.

This chain's CDR3 is CASSQRPGLAGPTDTQYF. CDR3 bases: TGCGCCAGCAGCCAGCGCCCGGGACTAGCGGGGCCCACAGATACGCAGTATTTT. This chain links TRBV4-1 with TRBJ2-3; 13 bases are shared with TRBD2. The CDR3 is 18 amino acids. Trimming removed 3 bases from V and 2 bases from J; junction bases left unmatched: 8. The germline V gene encodes CDR1 MGHRA and CDR2 YSYEKL.